The TCR beta chain under discussion was sequenced for a study of CD8 T cells in Susac syndrome. With random hexamers, reverse transcription was performed on about 0.5 to 1 ug of RNA. A single record per CDR3 protein comes from TCRdb applying MiXCR to the immunoSEQ multiplex PCR reads. This repertoire shows about 290,000 distinct CDR3 sequences, roughly 85% found once; its top ten account for roughly 0.22%. With 6 bases clipped from V and 4 bases from J, the junction kept 6 bases outside the gene matches. This CDR3 has 13 amino acids. CDR1 MNHEY and CDR2 SVGAGI come from the germline V gene. This receptor was identified in a human donor with multiple sclerosis. The V call is TRBV6-5, the J call TRBJ2-7, with 7 bases identical to TRBD1. The sequencing sample was made of CD8+ T cells from PBMCs. In nucleotides, the CDR3 is TGTGCCAGCAGAGTCAACAGGGGATACGAGCAGTACTTC. Amino acids: CASRVNRGYEQYF.